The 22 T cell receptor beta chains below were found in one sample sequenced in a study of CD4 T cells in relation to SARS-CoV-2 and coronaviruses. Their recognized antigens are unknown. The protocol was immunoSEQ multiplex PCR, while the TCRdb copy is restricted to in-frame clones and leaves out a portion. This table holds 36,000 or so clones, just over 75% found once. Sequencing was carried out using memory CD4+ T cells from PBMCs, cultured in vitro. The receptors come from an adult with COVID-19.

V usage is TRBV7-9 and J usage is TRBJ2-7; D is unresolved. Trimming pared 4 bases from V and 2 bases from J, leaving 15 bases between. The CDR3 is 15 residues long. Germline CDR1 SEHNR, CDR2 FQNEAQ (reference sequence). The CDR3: CASSSVPGPPYEQYF. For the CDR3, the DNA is TGTGCCAGCAGCTCCGTGCCCGGGCCGCCCTACGAGCAGTACTTC.

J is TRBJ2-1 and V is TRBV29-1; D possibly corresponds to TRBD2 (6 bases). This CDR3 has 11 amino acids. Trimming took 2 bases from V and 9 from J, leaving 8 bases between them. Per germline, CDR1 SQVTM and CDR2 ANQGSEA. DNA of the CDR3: TGCAGCGTTGAAATGCGGGGTGAGCAGTTCTTC. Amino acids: CSVEMRGEQFF.

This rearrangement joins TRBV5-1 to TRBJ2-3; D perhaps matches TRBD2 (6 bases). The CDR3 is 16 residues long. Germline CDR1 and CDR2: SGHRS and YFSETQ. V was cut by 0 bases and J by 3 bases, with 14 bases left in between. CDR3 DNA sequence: TGCGCCAGCAGCTTGGAAGGCGGGATCTTAACAGATACGCAGTATTTT. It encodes CASSLEGGILTDTQYF.

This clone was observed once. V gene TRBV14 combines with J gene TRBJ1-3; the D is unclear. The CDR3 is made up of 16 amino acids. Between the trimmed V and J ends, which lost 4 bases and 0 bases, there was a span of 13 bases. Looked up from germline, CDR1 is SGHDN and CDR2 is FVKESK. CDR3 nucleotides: TGTGCCAGCAGCCCCCCCGGCCCCTTCTCTGGAAACACCATATATTTT. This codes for CASSPPGPFSGNTIYF.

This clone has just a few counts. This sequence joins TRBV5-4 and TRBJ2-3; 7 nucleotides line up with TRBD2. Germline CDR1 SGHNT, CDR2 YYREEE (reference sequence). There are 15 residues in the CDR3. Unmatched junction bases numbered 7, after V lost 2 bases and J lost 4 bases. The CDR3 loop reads CASSFPPAGADTQYF. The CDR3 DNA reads TGTGCCAGCAGCTTTCCGCCTGCGGGAGCAGATACGCAGTATTTT.

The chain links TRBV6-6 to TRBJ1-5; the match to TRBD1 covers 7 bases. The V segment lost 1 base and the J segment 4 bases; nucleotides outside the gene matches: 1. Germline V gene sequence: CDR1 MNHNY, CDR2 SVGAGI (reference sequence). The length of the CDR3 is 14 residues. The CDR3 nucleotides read TGTGCCAGCAGTTACTTACAGGGGAATCAGCCCCAGCATTTT. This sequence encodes CASSYLQGNQPQHF.

The DNA for the CDR3 is TGTGCCAGCAGCAACCTCCGGGCCTACAATGAGCAGTTCTTC. Its translation: CASSNLRAYNEQFF. The chain recombines TRBV7-2 with TRBJ2-1; D is undetermined. Germline V gene sequence: CDR1 SGHTA, CDR2 FQGNSA. The CDR3 length is 14 residues. Trimming took off 5 bases at V and 2 bases at J, with 10 bases between the two ends.

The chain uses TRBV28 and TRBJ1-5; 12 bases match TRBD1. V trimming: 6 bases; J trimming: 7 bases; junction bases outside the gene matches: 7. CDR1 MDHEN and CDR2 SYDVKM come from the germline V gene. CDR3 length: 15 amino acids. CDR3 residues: CASSWDRGPGQPQHF. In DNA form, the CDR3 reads TGTGCCAGCAGCTGGGACAGGGGGCCTGGGCAGCCCCAGCATTTT.

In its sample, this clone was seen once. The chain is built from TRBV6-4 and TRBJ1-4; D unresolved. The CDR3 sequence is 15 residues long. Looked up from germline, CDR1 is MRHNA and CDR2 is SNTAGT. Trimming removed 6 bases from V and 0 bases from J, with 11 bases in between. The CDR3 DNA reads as TGTGCCAGCAGGCCGGGGATTACAACTAATGAAAAACTGTTTTTT. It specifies CASRPGITTNEKLFF.

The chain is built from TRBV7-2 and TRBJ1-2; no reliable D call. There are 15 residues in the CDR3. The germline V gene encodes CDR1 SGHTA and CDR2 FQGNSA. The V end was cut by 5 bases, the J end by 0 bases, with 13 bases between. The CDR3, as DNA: TGTGCCAGCAGCCCAAGGTCCGGCTCTAACTATGGCTACACCTTC. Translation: CASSPRSGSNYGYTF.

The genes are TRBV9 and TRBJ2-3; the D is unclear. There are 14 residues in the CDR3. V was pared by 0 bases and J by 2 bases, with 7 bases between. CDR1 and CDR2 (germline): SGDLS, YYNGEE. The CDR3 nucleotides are TGTGCCAGCAGCGTAGGGCAGAACACAGATACGCAGTATTTT. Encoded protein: CASSVGQNTDTQYF.

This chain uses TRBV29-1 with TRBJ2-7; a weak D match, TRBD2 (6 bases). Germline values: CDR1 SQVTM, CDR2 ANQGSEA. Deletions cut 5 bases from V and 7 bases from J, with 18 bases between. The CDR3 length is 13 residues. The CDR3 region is CSVSRRGAGEQYF. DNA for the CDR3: TGCAGCGTTTCCAGGCGGGGCGCGGGAGAGCAGTACTTC.

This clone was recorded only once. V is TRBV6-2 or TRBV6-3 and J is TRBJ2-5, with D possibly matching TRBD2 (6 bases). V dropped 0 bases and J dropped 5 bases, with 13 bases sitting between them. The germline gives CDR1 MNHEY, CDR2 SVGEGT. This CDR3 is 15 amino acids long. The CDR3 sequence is CASSYSAGSIETQYF. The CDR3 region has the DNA TGTGCCAGCAGTTACTCGGCCGGGAGTATTGAGACCCAGTACTTC.

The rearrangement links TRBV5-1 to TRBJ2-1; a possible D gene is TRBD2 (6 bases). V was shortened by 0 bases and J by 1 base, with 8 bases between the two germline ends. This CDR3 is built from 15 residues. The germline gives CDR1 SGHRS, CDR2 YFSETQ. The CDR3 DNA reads TGCGCCAGCAGCTTGGATAGCGGATCCTACAATGAGCAGTTCTTC. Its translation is CASSLDSGSYNEQFF.

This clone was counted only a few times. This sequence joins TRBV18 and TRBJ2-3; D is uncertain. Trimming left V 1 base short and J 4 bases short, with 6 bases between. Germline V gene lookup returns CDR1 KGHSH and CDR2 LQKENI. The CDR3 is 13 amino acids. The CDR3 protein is CASSPQGADTQYF. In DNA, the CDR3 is TGTGCCAGCTCACCACAGGGCGCAGATACGCAGTATTTT.

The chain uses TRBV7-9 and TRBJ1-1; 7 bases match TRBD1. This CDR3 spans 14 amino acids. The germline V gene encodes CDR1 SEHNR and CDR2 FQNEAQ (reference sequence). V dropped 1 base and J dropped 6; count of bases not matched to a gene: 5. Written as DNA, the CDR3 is TGTGCCAGCAGCTTAGGTCAGGGGGTCGCTGAAGCTTTCTTT. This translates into CASSLGQGVAEAFF.

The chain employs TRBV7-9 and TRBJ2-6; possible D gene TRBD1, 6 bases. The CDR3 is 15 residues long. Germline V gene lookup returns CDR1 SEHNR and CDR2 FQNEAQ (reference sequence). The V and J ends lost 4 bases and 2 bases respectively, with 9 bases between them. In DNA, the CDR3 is TGTGCCAGCAGCTCGGACAGAACTGGGGCCAACGTCCTGACTTTC. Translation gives CASSSDRTGANVLTF.

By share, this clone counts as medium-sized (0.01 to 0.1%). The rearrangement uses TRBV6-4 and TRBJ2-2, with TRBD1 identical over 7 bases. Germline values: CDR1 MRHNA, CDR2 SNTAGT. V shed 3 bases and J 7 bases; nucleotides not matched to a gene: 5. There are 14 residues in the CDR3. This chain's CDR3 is CASSDGTDSGELFF. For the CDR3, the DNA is TGTGCCAGCAGTGATGGGACAGACAGCGGGGAGCTGTTTTTT.

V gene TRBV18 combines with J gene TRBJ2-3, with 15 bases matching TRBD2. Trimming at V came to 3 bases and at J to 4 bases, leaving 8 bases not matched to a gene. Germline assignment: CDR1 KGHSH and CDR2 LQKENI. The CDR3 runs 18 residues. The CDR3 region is CASSPLGLAGGEADTQYF. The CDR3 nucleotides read TGTGCCAGCTCACCGCTAGGACTAGCGGGAGGGGAAGCAGATACGCAGTATTTT.

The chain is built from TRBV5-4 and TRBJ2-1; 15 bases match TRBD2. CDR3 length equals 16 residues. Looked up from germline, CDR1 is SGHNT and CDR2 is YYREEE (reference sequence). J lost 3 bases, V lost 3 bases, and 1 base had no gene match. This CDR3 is CASSSGLAGGYNEQFF. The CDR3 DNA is TGTGCCAGCAGCTCGGGACTAGCGGGGGGCTACAATGAGCAGTTCTTC.

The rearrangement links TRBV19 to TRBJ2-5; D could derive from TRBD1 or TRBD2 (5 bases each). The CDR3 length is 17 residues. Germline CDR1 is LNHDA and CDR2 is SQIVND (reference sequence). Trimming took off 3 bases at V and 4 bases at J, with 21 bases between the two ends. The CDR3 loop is CASSIIGTGGRRETQYF. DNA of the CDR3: TGTGCCAGTAGTATTATTGGGACGGGTGGTCGGCGAGAGACCCAGTACTTC.

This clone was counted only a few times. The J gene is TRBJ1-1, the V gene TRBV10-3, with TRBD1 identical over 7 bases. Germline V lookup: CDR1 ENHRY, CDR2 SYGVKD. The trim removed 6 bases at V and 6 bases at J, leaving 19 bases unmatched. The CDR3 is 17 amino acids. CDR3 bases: TGTGCCATCAGAAGACAGGGAACGGGGGTAACGGGGGCTGAAGCTTTCTTT. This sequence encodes CAIRRQGTGVTGAEAFF.